These T cell receptor beta chains were read from a single sample in a study of cytomegalovirus exposure and HLA in healthy donors. Generated by immunoSEQ multiplex PCR, the TCRdb table keeps only in-frame clones and is missing some. Here the sample spans roughly 120,000 clones, over 60% being singletons. Sequenced sample: PBMCs. The receptors shown here come from a young man in good health and CMV-seronegative. Each CDR3 is given with its conserved first and last residue. The order of the fields is clone size, V gene, J gene, D gene, CDR3 protein, CDR3 DNA. The D gene is left open where the match is weak. The size of a clone is reported for some rows only, either as once, few or many, or as a class for expanded clones.

-,TRBV30,TRBJ2-7,TRBD2,CAWSPGLAGVDYEQYF,TGTGCCTGGAGCCCGGGACTAGCGGGAGTCGACTACGAGCAGTACTTC
-,TRBV9,TRBJ1-6,TRBD1,CASSVSDRGDSPLHF,TGTGCCAGCAGCGTATCGGACAGGGGTGATTCACCCCTCCACTTT
-,TRBV27,TRBJ1-5,TRBD1,CASREYGQANQPQHF,TGTGCCAGCAGGGAATACGGACAGGCCAATCAGCCCCAGCATTTT
-,TRBV11-2,TRBJ1-1,-,CASSLVSGERTEAFF,TGTGCCAGCAGCTTAGTTTCAGGGGAACGGACTGAAGCTTTCTTT
-,TRBV6-6,TRBJ1-6,-,CAGIFGSTGSPLHF,TGTGCCGGCATTTTTGGTTCCACCGGTTCACCCCTCCACTTT
-,TRBV2,TRBJ1-6,-,CASRGGRIESPLHF,TGTGCCAGCAGGGGAGGGCGTATCGAGTCACCCCTCCACTTT
-,TRBV6-5,TRBJ1-2,-,CASSNPGEGTFGYTF,TGTGCCAGCAGCAACCCCGGGGAGGGTACGTTTGGCTACACCTTC
-,TRBV21-1,TRBJ2-2,-,CASSPDRTNTGELFF,TGTGCCAGCAGCCCTGACAGGACCAACACCGGGGAGCTGTTTTTT
-,TRBV6-1,TRBJ2-5,TRBD1,CASSRTGQETQYF,TGTGCCAGCAGTCGGACAGGTCAAGAGACCCAGTACTTC
-,TRBV7-6,TRBJ2-2,-,CASSRGTAETGELFF,TGTGCCAGCAGCCGCGGGACAGCAGAAACCGGGGAGCTGTTTTTT
-,TRBV28,TRBJ2-1,-,CASSLQGRNEQFF,TGTGCCAGCAGTTTGCAGGGGCGCAATGAGCAGTTCTTC
-,TRBV4-1,TRBJ1-3,-,CASSFAPGFGNTIYF,TGCGCCAGCAGCTTCGCCCCAGGGTTTGGAAACACCATATATTTT
-,TRBV28,TRBJ1-4,-,CASSTPRRANEKLFF,TGTGCCAGCAGTACCCCCCGGCGGGCTAATGAAAAACTGTTTTTT
-,TRBV21-1,TRBJ2-7,-,CASSKQREASSYEQYF,TGTGCCAGCAGCAAACAACGGGAGGCCAGCTCCTACGAGCAGTACTTC
-,TRBV2,TRBJ1-1,TRBD1,CASATGTGTEAFF,TGTGCCAGCGCGACAGGGACGGGCACTGAAGCTTTCTTT
-,TRBV19,TRBJ2-2,TRBD2,CASSIVEREARDTGELFF,TGTGCCAGTAGTATAGTGGAGCGGGAGGCGCGCGACACCGGGGAGCTGTTTTTT
-,TRBV4-1,TRBJ2-3,-,CASSPLGSTQYF,TGCGCCAGCAGCCCCCTGGGGAGTACGCAGTATTTT
-,TRBV30,TRBJ2-7,-,CAWAGSDYEQYF,TGTGCCTGGGCGGGGAGTGACTACGAGCAGTACTTC
-,TRBV6-5,TRBJ2-7,TRBD2,CASSLTSGETYEQYF,TGTGCCAGCAGCCTGACTAGCGGGGAGACCTACGAGCAGTACTTC
once,TRBV5-1,TRBJ2-5,-,CASSFGGSVQETQYF,TGCGCCAGCAGCTTTGGGGGGAGCGTCCAAGAGACCCAGTACTTC
-,TRBV10-3,TRBJ1-4,TRBD1,CAISEAPGQGKLFF,TGTGCCATCAGTGAGGCGCCGGGACAGGGGAAACTGTTTTTT
once,TRBV10-3,TRBJ2-5,-,CAAGTRTQETQYF,TGTGCCGCCGGGACACGCACGCAAGAGACCCAGTACTTC
-,TRBV9,TRBJ2-3,-,CASSVGSNTDTQYF,TGTGCCAGCAGCGTAGGGAGTAACACAGATACGCAGTATTTT
-,TRBV6-1,TRBJ2-1,-,CASSDQYNGQFF,TGTGCCAGCAGTGACCAGTACAATGGGCAGTTCTTC
-,TRBV15,TRBJ1-5,-,CATSRGWGGGNQPQHF,TGTGCCACCAGCAGAGGGTGGGGGGGCGGCAATCAGCCCCAGCATTTT
-,TRBV2,TRBJ2-1,TRBD2,CASSEWTSFGEQFF,TGTGCCAGCAGTGAATGGACTAGCTTTGGTGAGCAGTTCTTC
-,TRBV6-5,TRBJ2-7,-,CASRKSGNSYEQYF,TGTGCCAGCAGAAAAAGCGGAAACTCCTACGAGCAGTACTTC
-,TRBV7-2,TRBJ2-7,-,CASSLTSTGYEQYF,TGTGCCAGCAGCTTAACCTCCACAGGCTACGAGCAGTACTTC
-,TRBV6-1,TRBJ1-1,-,CASSDTYTEAFF,TGTGCCAGCAGTGACACTTACACTGAAGCTTTCTTT
-,TRBV5-5,TRBJ2-1,-,CASLRGYEQFF,TGTGCCAGCCTTAGGGGGTATGAGCAGTTCTTC
-,TRBV7-9,TRBJ1-5,TRBD1,CASSRGQGEDQPQHF,TGTGCCAGCAGCCGCGGACAGGGGGAGGATCAGCCCCAGCATTTT
-,TRBV5-4,TRBJ2-5,-,CASSSGSRETQYF,TGTGCCAGCAGCTCAGGGTCGCGAGAGACCCAGTACTTC
-,TRBV6-5,TRBJ1-2,TRBD1,CASSYSLVQGGGYTF,TGTGCCAGCAGTTATTCCTTAGTACAGGGGGGCGGCTACACCTTC
few,TRBV28,TRBJ2-2,TRBD1,CASSLRGPNTGELFF,TGTGCCAGCAGTTTAAGGGGGCCCAACACCGGGGAGCTGTTTTTT
-,TRBV28,TRBJ2-1,TRBD1,CASYGSTQGFSYNEQFF,TGTGCCAGCTATGGGAGCACACAGGGGTTTTCCTACAATGAGCAGTTCTTC
-,TRBV2,TRBJ2-3,TRBD2,CASSDWVGTSGFFRTDTQYF,TGTGCCAGCAGTGATTGGGTCGGGACTAGCGGGTTTTTTAGAACAGATACGCAGTATTTT
-,TRBV6-5,TRBJ2-2,TRBD1,CASWDRADTGELFF,TGTGCCAGCTGGGACAGGGCGGACACCGGGGAGCTGTTTTTT
-,TRBV11-3,TRBJ2-5,-,CASSHPGRDSETQYF,TGTGCCAGCAGCCACCCCGGGAGAGACTCGGAGACCCAGTACTTC
-,TRBV28,TRBJ2-7,-,CASSLYGQGGDEQYF,TGTGCCAGCAGTTTATACGGACAGGGAGGGGACGAGCAGTACTTC
few,TRBV28,TRBJ2-7,TRBD2,CASSSMSGLASYEQYF,TGTGCCAGCAGTTCCATGTCGGGACTAGCGTCTTACGAGCAGTACTTC
-,TRBV2,TRBJ1-1,-,CASSQTGTLNTEAFF,TGTGCCAGCAGTCAAACCGGGACACTGAACACTGAAGCTTTCTTT
-,TRBV7-9,TRBJ2-1,-,CASEGGRGRRNEQFF,TGTGCCAGCGAGGGGGGGAGGGGGAGGAGGAATGAGCAGTTCTTC
-,TRBV30,TRBJ2-1,TRBD2,CASEREGRNEQFF,TGTGCCAGCGAGCGGGAGGGCCGGAATGAGCAGTTCTTC
-,TRBV19,TRBJ2-7,TRBD1,CASSAIVTGGASYEQYF,TGTGCCAGTAGTGCCATTGTAACAGGGGGCGCGTCCTACGAGCAGTACTTC
-,TRBV11-2,TRBJ2-7,TRBD2,CASSFTTSGSPTYEQYF,TGTGCCAGCAGCTTTACGACTAGCGGGAGTCCCACCTACGAGCAGTACTTC
once,TRBV9,TRBJ1-4,-,CASSVEGTRHNEKLFF,TGTGCCAGCAGCGTAGAGGGGACACGCCACAATGAAAAACTGTTTTTT
-,TRBV20-1,TRBJ2-7,-,CSTYPGFEQYF,TGCAGTACCTATCCGGGATTCGAGCAGTACTTC
once,TRBV4-2,TRBJ2-1,TRBD2,CASSQTLAGVGEEQFF,TGTGCCAGCAGCCAAACTCTAGCGGGAGTGGGGGAGGAGCAGTTCTTC
-,TRBV2,TRBJ2-7,-,CASSQSRVAELGEQYF,TGTGCCAGCAGCCAATCCAGGGTAGCAGAGTTAGGCGAGCAGTACTTC
few,TRBV9,TRBJ2-2,TRBD2,CASSNLGRARANTGELFF,TGTGCCAGCAGCAACCTTGGGAGGGCCAGGGCGAACACCGGGGAGCTGTTTTTT
-,TRBV2,TRBJ1-3,-,CASGPGQTRNTIYF,TGTGCCAGCGGACCCGGACAGACCAGAAACACCATATATTTT
-,TRBV7-9,TRBJ2-7,-,CASSNDAWAAGTDEQYF,TGTGCCAGCAGCAACGACGCGTGGGCGGCGGGAACCGACGAGCAGTACTTC
-,TRBV30,TRBJ1-6,-,CASVWGGGSPLHF,TGTGCGTCCGTTTGGGGGGGAGGTTCACCCCTCCACTTT